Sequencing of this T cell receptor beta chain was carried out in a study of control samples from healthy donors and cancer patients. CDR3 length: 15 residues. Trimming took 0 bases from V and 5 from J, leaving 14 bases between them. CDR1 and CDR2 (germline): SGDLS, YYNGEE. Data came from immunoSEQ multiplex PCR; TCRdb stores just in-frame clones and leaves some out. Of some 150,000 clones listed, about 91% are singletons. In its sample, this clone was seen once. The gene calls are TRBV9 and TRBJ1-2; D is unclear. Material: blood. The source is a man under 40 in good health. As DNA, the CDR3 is TGTGCCAGCAGCGTAGCATGGTCCAGTTCTTATGGCTACACCTTC. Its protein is CASSVAWSSSYGYTF.